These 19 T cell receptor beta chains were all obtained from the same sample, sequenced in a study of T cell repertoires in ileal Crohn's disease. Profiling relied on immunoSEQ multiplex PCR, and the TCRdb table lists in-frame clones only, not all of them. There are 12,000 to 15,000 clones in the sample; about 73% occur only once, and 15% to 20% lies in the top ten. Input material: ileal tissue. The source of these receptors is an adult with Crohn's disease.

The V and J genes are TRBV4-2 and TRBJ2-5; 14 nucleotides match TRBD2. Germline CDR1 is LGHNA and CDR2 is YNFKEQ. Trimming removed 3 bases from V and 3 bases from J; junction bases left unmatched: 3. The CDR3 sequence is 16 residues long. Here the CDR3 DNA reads TGTGCCAGCAGCCACGTGGGACTAGCGGGAGAAGAGACCCAGTACTTC. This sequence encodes CASSHVGLAGEETQYF.

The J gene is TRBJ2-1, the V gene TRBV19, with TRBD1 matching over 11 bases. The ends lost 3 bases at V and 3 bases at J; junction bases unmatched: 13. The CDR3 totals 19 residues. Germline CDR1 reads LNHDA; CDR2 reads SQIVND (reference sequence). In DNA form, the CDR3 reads TGTGCCAGTAGTATCACACTTAACCGGGACAGGGGGATCTACAATGAGCAGTTCTTC. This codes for CASSITLNRDRGIYNEQFF.

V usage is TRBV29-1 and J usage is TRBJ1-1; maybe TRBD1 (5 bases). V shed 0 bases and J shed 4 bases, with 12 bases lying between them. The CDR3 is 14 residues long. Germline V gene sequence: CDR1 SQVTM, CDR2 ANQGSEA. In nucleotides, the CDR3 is TGCAGCGTTGAAGATAGGGGAGGGGTCACTGAAGCTTTCTTT. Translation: CSVEDRGGVTEAFF. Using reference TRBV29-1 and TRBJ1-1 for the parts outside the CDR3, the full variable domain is SAVISQKPSRDICQRGTSLTIQCQVDSQVTMMFWYRQQPGQSLTLIATANQGSEATYESGFVIDKFPISRPNLTFSTLTVSNMSPEDSSIYLCSVEDRGGVTEAFFGQGTRLTVV.

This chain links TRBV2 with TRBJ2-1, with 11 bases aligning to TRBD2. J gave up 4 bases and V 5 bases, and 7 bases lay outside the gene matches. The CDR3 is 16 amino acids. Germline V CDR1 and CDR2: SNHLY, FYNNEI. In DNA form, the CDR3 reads TGTGCCAGCAGTCCGATTAGCGGGGGGGCTTACAATGAGCAGTTCTTC. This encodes CASSPISGGAYNEQFF.

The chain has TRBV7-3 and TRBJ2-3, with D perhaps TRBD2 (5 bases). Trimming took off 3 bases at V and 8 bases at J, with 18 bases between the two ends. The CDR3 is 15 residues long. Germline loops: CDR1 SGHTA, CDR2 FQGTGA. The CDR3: CASSLSVGEAVTQYF. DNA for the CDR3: TGTGCCAGCAGCTTGTCTGTGGGAGAGGCGGTTACGCAGTATTTT.

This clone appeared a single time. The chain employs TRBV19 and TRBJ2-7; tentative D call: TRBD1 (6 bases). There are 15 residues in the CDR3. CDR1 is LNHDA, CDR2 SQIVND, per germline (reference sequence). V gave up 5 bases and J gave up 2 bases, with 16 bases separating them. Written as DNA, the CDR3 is TGTGCCAGTAGTCGGAGCGACAGGTTTCCCTACGAGCAGTACTTC. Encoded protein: CASSRSDRFPYEQYF.

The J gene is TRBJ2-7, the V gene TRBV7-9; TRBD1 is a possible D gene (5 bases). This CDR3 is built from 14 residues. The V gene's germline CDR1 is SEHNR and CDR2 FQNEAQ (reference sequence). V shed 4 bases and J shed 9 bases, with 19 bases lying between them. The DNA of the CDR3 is TGTGCCAGCAGCTCAGAAGGGGTGACGGTACGGCAGTACTTC. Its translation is CASSSEGVTVRQYF.

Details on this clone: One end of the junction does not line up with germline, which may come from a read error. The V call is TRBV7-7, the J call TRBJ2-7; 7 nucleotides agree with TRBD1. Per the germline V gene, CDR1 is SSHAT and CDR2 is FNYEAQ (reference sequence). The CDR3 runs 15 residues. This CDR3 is CASSLRDSLSYEQYF. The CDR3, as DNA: TGTGCTAGCAGCTTAAGGGACAGCCTCTCCTACGAGCAGTACTTC.

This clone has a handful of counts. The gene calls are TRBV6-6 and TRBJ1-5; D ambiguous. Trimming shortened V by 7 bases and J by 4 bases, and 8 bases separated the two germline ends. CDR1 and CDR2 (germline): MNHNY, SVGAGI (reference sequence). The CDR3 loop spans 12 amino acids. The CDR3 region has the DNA TGTGCCAGCAACAGTATTAATCAGCCCCAGCATTTT. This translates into CASNSINQPQHF.

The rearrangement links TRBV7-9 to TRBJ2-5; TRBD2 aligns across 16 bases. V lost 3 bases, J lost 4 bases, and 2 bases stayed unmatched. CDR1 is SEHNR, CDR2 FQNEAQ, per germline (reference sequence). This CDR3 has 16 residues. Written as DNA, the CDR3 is TGTGCCAGCAGCTTCGGGACTAGCGGGAGGGGAGAGACCCAGTACTTC. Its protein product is CASSFGTSGRGETQYF.

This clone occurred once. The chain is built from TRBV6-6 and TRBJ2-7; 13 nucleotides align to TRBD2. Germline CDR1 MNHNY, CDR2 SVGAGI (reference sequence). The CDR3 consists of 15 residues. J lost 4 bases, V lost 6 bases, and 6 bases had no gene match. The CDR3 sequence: CASSLWTSGRYEQYF. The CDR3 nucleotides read TGTGCCAGCAGCCTATGGACTAGCGGGAGATACGAGCAGTACTTC.

The CDR3 is CASSSWGDRGYGYTF. The CDR3 region has the DNA TGTGCCAGCAGTTCCTGGGGGGACAGGGGCTATGGCTACACCTTC. The rearrangement joins TRBV27 to TRBJ1-2; 10 nucleotides match TRBD1. Trimming took 4 bases from V and 4 from J; bases not matched to a gene: 6. Per germline, CDR1 MNHEY and CDR2 SMNVEV (reference sequence). CDR3 length: 15 residues.

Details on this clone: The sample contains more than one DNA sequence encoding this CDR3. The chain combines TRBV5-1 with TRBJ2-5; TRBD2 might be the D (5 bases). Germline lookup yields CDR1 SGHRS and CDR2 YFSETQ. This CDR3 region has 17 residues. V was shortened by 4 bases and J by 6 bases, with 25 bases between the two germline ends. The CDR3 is CASSHEGRSLYGKTQYF. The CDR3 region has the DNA TGCGCCAGCAGCCACGAAGGACGGTCCTTATACGGGAAGACCCAGTACTTC.

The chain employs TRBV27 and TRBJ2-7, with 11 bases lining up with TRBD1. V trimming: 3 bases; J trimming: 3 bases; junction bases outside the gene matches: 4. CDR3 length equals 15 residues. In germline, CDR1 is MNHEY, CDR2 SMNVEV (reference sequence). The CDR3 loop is CASSLVGQGDYEQYF. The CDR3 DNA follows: TGTGCCAGCAGTTTGGTGGGACAGGGGGACTACGAGCAGTACTTC.

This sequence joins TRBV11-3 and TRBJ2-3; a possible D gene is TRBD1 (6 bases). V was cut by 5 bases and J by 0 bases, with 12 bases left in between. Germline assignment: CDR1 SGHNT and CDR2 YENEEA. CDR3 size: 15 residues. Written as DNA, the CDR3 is TGTGCCAGCAGCCCCGGACAGCTTAGCACAGATACGCAGTATTTT. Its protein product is CASSPGQLSTDTQYF.

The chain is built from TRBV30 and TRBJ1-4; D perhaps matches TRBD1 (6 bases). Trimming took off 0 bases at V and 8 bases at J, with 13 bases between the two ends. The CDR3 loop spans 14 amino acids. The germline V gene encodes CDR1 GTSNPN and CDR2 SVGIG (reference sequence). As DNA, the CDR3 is TGTGCCTGGAGTGTAAACAGGGTGAAGGAAAAACTGTTTTTT. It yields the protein CAWSVNRVKEKLFF.

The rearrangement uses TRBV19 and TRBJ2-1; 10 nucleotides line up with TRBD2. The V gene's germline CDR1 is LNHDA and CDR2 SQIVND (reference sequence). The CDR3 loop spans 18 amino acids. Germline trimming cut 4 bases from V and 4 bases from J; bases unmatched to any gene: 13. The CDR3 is CASSTTSGRNLGYNEQFF. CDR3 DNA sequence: TGTGCCAGTAGTACGACTAGCGGGCGGAACCTGGGGTACAATGAGCAGTTCTTC. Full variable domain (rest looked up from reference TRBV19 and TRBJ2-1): DGGITQSPKYLFRKEGQNVTLSCEQNLNHDAMYWYRQDPGQGLRLIYYSQIVNDFQKGDIAEGYSVSREKKESFPLTVTSAQKNPTAFYLCASSTTSGRNLGYNEQFFGPGTRLTVL.

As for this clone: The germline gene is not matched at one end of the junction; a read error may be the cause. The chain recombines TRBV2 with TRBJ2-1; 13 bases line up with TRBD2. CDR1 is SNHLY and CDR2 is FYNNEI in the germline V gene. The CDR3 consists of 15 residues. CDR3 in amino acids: CASRPTSGGANEQLF. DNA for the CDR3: TGTGCCAGCAGGCCTACTAGCGGGGGGGCGAATGAGCAGCTCTTC.

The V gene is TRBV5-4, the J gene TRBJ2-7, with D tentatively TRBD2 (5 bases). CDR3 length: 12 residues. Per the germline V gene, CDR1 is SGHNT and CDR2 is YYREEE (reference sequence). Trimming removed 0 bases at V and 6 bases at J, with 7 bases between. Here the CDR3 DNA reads TGTGCCAGCAGCTTGGGGACTTTCGAGCAGTACTTC. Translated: CASSLGTFEQYF. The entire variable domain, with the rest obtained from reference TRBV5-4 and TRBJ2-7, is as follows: ETGVTQSPTHLIKTRGQQVTLRCSSQSGHNTVSWYQQALGQGPQFIFQYYREEENGRGNFPPRFSGLQFPNYSSELNVNALELDDSALYLCASSLGTFEQYFGPGTRLTVT.